These 6 T cell receptor beta chains were sequenced from one sample in a study of early stage breast cancer tumors. Generated by immunoSEQ multiplex PCR, the TCRdb table keeps only in-frame clones and is missing some. The sample has fewer than 50,000 clones, around 73% seen once. Sample: blood. Receptors originate from a person aged 50-59 years with breast cancer.

This chain joins TRBV5-6 and TRBJ2-6; TRBD1 aligns across 7 bases. After removal of 5 bases from V and 4 bases from J, the junction contained 9 bases not matched to a gene. The CDR3 sequence is 16 residues long. The V gene's germline CDR1 is SGHDT and CDR2 YYEEEE. CDR3 nucleotides: TGTGCCAGCAGGCGGACTTCCAGGGGGGGGGCCAACGTCCTGACTTTC. Translating gives CASRRTSRGGANVLTF.

This chain joins TRBV10-2 and TRBJ2-2, with 8 bases that match TRBD2. The CDR3 has 14 amino acids. Germline V gene data show CDR1 as WSHSY and CDR2 as SAAADI. Germline trimming cut 8 bases from V and 2 bases from J; bases unmatched to any gene: 4. CDR3 protein: CASLRTSNTGELFF. CDR3 in DNA: TGCGCCAGCCTCCGGACTAGCAACACCGGGGAGCTGTTTTTT.

The J gene is TRBJ1-5, the V gene TRBV7-8; possibly TRBD1 for D (6 bases). The CDR3 totals 14 residues. Germline-derived CDR1 and CDR2 are SGHVS and FQNEAQ. V was cut by 5 bases and J by 2 bases, with 10 bases left in between. CDR3 sequence: CASSQGQRNQPQHF. The CDR3, as DNA: TGTGCCAGCAGCCAAGGACAGCGCAATCAGCCCCAGCATTTT.

In this sample, this clone turned up once. V is TRBV9 and J is TRBJ2-3, with 7 nucleotides matching TRBD1. This CDR3 spans 18 amino acids. From germline, CDR1 is SGDLS and CDR2 YYNGEE. V was clipped by 0 bases and J by 1 base; unmatched bases: 11. The CDR3 is CASSVAHSLTGGTDTQYF. In DNA, the CDR3 is TGTGCCAGCAGCGTAGCCCATTCCCTAACAGGGGGCACAGATACGCAGTATTTT.

The chain joins TRBV21-1 to TRBJ1-5; TRBD1 was called by the table and not checked on the DNA. TRBV21-1 is flagged as a pseudogene. The length of the CDR3 is 19 residues. The CDR3 DNA reads as TGTGCCAGCAGCCGTCCTAGACAGGGGGCGGTCTATAGCAATCAGCCCCAGCATTTT. Its translation: CASSRPRQGAVYSNQPQHF.

The rearrangement joins TRBV7-2 to TRBJ1-2, with 7 bases identical to TRBD1. The CDR3 is 14 amino acids. Germline V gene data show CDR1 as SGHTA and CDR2 as FQGNSA. Losses at the gene ends were 1 base for V and 7 bases for J; bases not matched to a gene: 6. The CDR3 sequence is CASSLGDRVSGYTF. CDR3 DNA sequence: TGTGCCAGCAGCTTAGGAGACAGGGTCTCTGGCTACACCTTC.